This TCR beta chain emerged from a study of T cells in Graves' hyperthyroidism and ophthalmopathy. This clonotype was detected only a few times. Researchers amplified the TCR beta CDR3 regions from RNA transcripts. Researchers ran a first-round RT-PCR on the TCR CDR3 using the HTBI primer set. TCRdb fed the multiplex PCR reads into MiXCR, producing one record per CDR3 protein. The sample lists 550,000 to 700,000 distinct CDR3 sequences; over 12% were seen once. Germline CDR1 LNHDA, CDR2 SQIVND (reference sequence). V was clipped by 2 bases and J by 5 bases, with 12 bases between them. The CDR3 contains 15 residues.

This chain joins TRBV19 and TRBJ2-2; D possibly corresponds to TRBD2 (6 bases). The origin of this receptor is a woman between 40 and 50 years old with Graves' ophthalmopathy. Sequenced material: blood. This chain's CDR3 is CASSISGGGTGELFF. CDR3 coding DNA: TGTGCCAGTAGTATATCTGGGGGAGGAACCGGGGAGCTGTTTTTT.